Sequencing of this TCR beta chain was carried out in a study of vaccination and CD4 T cells after COVID-19. Study at large: Overlapping peptides of the spike proteins of SARS-CoV-2, HCoV-NL63, HCoV-OC43 and HCoV-229E were used for cell stimulation. General study findings and limits: Convalescent patients' vaccine-specific clones were spike mono-reactive in 304 of 307 cases.

Deletions cut 3 bases from V and 9 bases from J, with 12 bases between. CDR1 and CDR2 from the germline V gene are DFQATT and SNEGSKA (reference sequence). CDR3 length equals 12 residues. The assay that was used to sequence DNA from cultured CD4+ T cells was the Oncomine TCR Beta short-read assay. One entry per CDR3 protein results from TCRdb running MiXCR on the PCR reads. The repertoire has about 17,000 distinct CDR3 sequences, about three fifths of them found once; the top ten carry roughly 11%. This sample's treatment: roughly 11-day PBMC culture with coronavirus spike peptide pools or control peptides (ViraFEST assay). It was with roughly 9.7 IU/ml IL-2 and roughly 9 ug/ml peptide pools that 2.2 million or so PBMCs per well were cultured. Worth noting for this clonotype: Its specificity is not known.

The clonotype originates from a human donor who had recovered from COVID-19. This chain joins TRBV20-1 and TRBJ2-1; D gene uncertain. What was sequenced was CD4+ T cells from blood, cultured in vitro. The CDR3 DNA is TGCAGTGCTAGTACGCAGTTGGTTGAGCAGTTCTTC. Its translation is CSASTQLVEQFF.